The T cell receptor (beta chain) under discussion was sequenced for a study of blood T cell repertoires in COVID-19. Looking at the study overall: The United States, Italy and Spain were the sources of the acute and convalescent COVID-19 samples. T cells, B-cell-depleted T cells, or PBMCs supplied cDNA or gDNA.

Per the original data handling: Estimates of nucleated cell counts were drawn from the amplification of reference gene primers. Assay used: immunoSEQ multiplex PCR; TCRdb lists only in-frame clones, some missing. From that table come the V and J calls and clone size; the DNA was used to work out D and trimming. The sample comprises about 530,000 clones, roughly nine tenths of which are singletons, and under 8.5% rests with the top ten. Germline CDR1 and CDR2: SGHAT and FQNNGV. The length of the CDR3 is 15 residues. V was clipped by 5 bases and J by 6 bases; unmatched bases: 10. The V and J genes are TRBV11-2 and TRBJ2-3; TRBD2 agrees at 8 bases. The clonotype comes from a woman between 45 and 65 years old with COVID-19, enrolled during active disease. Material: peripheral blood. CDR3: CASSRSGTSHDTQYF. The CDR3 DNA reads TGTGCCAGCAGCCGTTCCGGGACTAGTCATGATACGCAGTATTTT.